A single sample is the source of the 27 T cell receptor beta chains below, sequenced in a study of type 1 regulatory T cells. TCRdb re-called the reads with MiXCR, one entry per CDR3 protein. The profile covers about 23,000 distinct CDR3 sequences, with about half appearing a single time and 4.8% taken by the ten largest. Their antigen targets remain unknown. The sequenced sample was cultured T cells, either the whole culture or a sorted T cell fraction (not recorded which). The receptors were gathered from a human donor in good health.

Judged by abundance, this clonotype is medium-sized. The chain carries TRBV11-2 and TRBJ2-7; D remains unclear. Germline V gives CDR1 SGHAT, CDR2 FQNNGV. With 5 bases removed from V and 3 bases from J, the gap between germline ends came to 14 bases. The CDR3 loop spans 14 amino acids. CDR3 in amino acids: CASSPTSFGYEQYF. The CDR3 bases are TGTGCCAGCAGCCCCACCTCATTCGGCTACGAGCAGTACTTC.

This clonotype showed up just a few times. This CDR3 reads CASSFYGGALSEQFF. DNA for the CDR3: TGTGCCAGCAGCTTTTACGGGGGGGCCCTTTCTGAGCAGTTCTTC. The chain has TRBV7-2 and TRBJ2-1; 8 bases match TRBD2. J gave up 9 bases and V 3 bases, and 10 bases lay outside the gene matches. Germline V gene lookup returns CDR1 SGHTA and CDR2 FQGNSA. This CDR3 contains 15 residues.

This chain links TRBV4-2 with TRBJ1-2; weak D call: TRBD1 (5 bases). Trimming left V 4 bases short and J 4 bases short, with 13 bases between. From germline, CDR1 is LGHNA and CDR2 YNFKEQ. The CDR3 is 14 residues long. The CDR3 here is CASSPTGVLYGYTF. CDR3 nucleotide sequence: TGTGCCAGCAGCCCGACGGGGGTCCTCTATGGCTACACCTTC.

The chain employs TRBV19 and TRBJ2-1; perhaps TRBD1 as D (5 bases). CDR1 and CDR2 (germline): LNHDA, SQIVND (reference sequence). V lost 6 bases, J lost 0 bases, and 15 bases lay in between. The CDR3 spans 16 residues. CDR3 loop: CASSPRQKSSYNEQFF. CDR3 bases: TGTGCCAGTAGCCCTAGACAGAAGAGCTCCTACAATGAGCAGTTCTTC.

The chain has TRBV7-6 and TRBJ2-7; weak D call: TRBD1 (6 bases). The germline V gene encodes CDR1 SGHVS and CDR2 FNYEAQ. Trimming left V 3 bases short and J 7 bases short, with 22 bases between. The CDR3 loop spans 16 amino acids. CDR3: CASSLHSEMLRGEQYF. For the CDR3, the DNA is TGTGCCAGCAGCTTGCACAGCGAGATGCTCAGGGGAGAGCAGTACTTC.

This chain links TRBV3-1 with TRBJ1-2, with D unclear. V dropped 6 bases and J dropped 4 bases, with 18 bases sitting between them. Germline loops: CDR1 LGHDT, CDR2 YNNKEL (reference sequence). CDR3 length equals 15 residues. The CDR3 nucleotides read TGTGCCAGCAGTCCTGAGCTCCGAATCTTCTATGGCTACACCTTC. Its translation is CASSPELRIFYGYTF.

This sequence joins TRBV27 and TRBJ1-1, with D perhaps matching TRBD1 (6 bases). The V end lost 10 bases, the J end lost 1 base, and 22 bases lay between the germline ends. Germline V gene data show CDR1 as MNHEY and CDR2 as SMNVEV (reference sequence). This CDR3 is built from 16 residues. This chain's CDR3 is CATRSHLGTRNTEAFF. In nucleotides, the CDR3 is TGTGCCACCAGATCCCACCTGGGGACACGGAACACTGAAGCTTTCTTT.

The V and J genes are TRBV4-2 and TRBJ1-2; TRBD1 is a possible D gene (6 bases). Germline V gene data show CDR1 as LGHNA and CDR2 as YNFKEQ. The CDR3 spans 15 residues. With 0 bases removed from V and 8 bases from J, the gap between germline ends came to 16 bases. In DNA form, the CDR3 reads TGTGCCAGCAGCCAAGATCGGGGGCAAGGTGAGGGCTACACCTTC. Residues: CASSQDRGQGEGYTF.

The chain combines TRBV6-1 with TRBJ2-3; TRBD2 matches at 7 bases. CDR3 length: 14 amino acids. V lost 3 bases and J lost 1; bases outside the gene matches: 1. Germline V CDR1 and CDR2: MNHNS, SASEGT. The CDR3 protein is CASSEGGGTDTQYF. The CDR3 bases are TGTGCCAGCAGTGAGGGAGGGGGCACAGATACGCAGTATTTT.

CDR3 nucleotide sequence: TGTGCCAGTAGTATTAACCCGGGCTTGGGCGAGCAGTACTTC. Amino acid sequence: CASSINPGLGEQYF. This chain joins TRBV19 and TRBJ2-7; no firm D call. This CDR3 comprises 14 residues. Germline values: CDR1 LNHDA, CDR2 SQIVND (reference sequence). The ends were cut back, 3 bases at V and 6 bases at J, with 15 bases in the middle.

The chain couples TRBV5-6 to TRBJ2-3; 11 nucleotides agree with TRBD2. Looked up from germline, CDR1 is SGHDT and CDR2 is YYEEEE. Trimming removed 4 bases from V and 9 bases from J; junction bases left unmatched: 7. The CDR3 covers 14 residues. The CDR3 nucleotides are TGTGCCAGCAGCCCGGTAGCGGGAGGGAGCACGCAGTATTTT. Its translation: CASSPVAGGSTQYF.

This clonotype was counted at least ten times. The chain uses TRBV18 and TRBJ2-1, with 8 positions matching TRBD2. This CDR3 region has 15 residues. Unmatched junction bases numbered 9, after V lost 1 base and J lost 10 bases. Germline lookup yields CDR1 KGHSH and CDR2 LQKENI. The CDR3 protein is CASSPQSGGPGEQFF. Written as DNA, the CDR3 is TGTGCCAGCTCACCACAGAGCGGGGGCCCAGGGGAGCAGTTCTTC.

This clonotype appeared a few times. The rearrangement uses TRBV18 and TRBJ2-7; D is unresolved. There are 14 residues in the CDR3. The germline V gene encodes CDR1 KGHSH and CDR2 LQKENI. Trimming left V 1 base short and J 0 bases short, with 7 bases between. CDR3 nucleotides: TGTGCCAGCTCACCACTCGACGGCTCCTACGAGCAGTACTTC. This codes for CASSPLDGSYEQYF.

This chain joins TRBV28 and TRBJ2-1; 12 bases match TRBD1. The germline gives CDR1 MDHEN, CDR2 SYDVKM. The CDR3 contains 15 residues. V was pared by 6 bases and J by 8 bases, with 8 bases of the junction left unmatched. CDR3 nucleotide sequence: TGTGCCAGCAGCCCCGGGACAGGGGGCCGATATGAGCAGTTCTTC. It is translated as CASSPGTGGRYEQFF.

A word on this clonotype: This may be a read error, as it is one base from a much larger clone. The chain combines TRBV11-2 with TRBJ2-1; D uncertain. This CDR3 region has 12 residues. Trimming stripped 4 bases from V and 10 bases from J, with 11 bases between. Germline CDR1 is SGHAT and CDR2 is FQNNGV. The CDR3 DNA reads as TGTGCCAGCAGCTCCGGGTTAAACGAGCAGTTCTTC. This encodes CASSSGLNEQFF. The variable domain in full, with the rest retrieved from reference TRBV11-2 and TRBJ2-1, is EAGVAQSPRYKIIEKRQSVAFWCNPISGHATLYWYQQILGQGPKLLIQFQNNGVVDDSQLPKDRFSAERLKGVDSTLKIQPAKLEDSAVYLCASSSGLNEQFFGPGTRLTVL.

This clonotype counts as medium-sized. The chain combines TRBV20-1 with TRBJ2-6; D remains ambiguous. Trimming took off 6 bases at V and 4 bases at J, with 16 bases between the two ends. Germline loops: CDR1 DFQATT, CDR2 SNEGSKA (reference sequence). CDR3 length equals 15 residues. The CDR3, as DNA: TGCAGTGCCGCGATTGGTCAGACAGGGGCCAACGTCCTGACTTTC. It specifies CSAAIGQTGANVLTF.

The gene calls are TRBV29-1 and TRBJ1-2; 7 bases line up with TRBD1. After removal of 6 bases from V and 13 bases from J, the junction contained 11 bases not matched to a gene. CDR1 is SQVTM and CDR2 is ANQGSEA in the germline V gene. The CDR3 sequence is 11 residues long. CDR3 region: CSVVGTVVSTF. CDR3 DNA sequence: TGCAGCGTCGTGGGGACAGTGGTTTCCACCTTC.

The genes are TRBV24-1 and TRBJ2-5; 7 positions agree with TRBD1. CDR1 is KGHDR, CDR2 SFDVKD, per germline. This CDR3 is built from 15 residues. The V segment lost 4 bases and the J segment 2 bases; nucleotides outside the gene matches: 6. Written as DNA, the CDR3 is TGTGCCACCAGTGACCCCGGGACAGCTCAAGAGACCCAGTACTTC. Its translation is CATSDPGTAQETQYF.

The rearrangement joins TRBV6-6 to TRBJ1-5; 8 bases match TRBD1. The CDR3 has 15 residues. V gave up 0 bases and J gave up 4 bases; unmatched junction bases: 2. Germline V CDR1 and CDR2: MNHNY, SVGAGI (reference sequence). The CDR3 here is CASSYSDRENQPQHF. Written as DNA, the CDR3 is TGTGCCAGCAGTTACTCGGACAGGGAAAATCAGCCCCAGCATTTT.

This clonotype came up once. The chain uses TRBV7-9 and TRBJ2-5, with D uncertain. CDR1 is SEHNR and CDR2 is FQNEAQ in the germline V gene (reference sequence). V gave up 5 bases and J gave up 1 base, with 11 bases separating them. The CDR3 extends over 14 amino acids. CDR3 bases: TGTGCCAGCAGCCCTTGGTTCAGCCAAGAGACCCAGTACTTC. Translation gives CASSPWFSQETQYF.

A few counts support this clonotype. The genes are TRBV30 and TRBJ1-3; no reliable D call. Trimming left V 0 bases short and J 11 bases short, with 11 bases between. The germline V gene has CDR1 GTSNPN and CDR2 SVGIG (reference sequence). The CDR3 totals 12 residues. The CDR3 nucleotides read TGTGCCTGGAGTGTGGCCGCATCCGCCATATATTTT. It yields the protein CAWSVAASAIYF.

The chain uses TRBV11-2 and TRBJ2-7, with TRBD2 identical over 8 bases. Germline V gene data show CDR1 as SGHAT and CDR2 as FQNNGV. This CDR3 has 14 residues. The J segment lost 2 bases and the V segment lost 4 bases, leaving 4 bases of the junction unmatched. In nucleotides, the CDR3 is TGTGCCAGCAGCTGGACGGGAGGGACCTACGAGCAGTACTTC. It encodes CASSWTGGTYEQYF.

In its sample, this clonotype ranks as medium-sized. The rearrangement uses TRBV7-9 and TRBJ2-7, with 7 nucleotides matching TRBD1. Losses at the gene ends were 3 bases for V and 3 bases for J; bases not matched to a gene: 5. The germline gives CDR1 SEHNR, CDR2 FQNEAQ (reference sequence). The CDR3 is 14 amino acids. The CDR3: CASSLTGLLYEQYF. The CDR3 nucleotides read TGTGCCAGCAGCTTGACAGGGCTCCTCTACGAGCAGTACTTC.

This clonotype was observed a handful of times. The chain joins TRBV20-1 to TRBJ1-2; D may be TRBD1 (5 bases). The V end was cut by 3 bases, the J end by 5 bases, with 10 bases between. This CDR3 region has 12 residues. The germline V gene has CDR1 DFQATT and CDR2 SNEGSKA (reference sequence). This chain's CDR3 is CSARGDSYGYTF. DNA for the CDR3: TGCAGTGCTAGGGGAGACAGTTATGGCTACACCTTC.

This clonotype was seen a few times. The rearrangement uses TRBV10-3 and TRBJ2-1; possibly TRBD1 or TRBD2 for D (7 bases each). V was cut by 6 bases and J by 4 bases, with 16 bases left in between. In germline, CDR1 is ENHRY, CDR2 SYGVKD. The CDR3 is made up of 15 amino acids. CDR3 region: CAIRGGGGTYNEQFF. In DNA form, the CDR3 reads TGTGCCATCAGAGGGGGCGGGGGAACTTACAATGAGCAGTTCTTC.

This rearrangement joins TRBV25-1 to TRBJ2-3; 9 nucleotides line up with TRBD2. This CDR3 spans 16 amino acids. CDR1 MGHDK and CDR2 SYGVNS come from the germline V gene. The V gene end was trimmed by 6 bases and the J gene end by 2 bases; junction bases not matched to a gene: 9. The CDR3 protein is CASSVASSGVTDTQYF. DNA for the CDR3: TGTGCCAGCAGCGTTGCCTCTAGCGGGGTCACAGATACGCAGTATTTT.

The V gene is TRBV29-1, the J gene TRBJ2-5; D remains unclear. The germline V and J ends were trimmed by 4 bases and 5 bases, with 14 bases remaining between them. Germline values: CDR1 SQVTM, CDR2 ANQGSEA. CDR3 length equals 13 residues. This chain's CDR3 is CSVVTPGGETQYF. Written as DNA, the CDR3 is TGCAGCGTTGTCACGCCAGGCGGTGAGACCCAGTACTTC.